This T cell receptor (beta chain) stems from a study of cytomegalovirus exposure and HLA in healthy donors. Amplification used 60 Vbeta primers and 13 Jbeta primers. Sequencing was performed with immunoSEQ multiplex PCR; in TCRdb, only in-frame clones are kept and a portion is missing. The data contain about 120,000 clones, about 83% of them singletons. The germline V gene has CDR1 LGHNA and CDR2 YSLEER. This CDR3 has 13 residues. Trimming removed 4 bases from V and 5 bases from J, with 11 bases in between. What was sequenced was PBMCs. The TCR originated in a woman aged 35 to 49 in good health and CMV-seropositive. The rearrangement links TRBV4-3 to TRBJ1-1; weak D call: TRBD1 (5 bases). The CDR3 protein is CASSPIRGTEAFF. The CDR3 coding sequence is TGCGCCAGCAGCCCAATAAGGGGTACTGAAGCTTTCTTT.